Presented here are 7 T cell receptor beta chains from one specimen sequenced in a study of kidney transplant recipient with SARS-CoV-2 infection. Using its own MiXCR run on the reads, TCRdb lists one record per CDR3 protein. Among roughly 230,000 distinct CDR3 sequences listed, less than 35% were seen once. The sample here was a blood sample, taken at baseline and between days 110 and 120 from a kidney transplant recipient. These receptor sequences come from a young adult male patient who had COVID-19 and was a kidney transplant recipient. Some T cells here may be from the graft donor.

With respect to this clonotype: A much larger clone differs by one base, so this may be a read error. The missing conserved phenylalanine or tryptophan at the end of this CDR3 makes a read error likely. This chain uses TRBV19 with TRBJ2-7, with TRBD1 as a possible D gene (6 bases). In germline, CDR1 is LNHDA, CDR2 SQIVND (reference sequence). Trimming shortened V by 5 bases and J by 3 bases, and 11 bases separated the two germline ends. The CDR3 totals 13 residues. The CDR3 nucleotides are TGTGCCAGTAGTCTGGACAGTAACTACGAGCAGTACCTC. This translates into CASSLDSNYEQYL.

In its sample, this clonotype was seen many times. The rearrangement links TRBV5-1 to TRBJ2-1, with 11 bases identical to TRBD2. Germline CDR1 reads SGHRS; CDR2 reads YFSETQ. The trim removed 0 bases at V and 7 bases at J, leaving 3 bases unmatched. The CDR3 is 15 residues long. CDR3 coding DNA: TGCGCCAGCAGCTTGGGTAGCGGGAGGGAGAATGAGCAGTTCTTC. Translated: CASSLGSGRENEQFF.

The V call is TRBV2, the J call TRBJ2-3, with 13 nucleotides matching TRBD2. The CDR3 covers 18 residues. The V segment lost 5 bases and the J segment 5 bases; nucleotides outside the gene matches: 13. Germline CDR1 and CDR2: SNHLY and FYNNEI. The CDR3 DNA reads TGTGCCAGCAGTTTGCTCCGGACTAGCGGGAGCTACTTAGATACGCAGTATTTT. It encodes CASSLLRTSGSYLDTQYF.

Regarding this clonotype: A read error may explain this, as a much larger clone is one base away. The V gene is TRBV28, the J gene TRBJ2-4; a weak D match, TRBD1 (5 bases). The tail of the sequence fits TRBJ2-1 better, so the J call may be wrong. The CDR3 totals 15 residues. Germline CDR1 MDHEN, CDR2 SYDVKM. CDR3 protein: CASCPNRPSFDEQFF. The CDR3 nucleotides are TGTGCCAGCTGCCCAAACAGGCCCTCGTTCGATGAGCAGTTCTTC.

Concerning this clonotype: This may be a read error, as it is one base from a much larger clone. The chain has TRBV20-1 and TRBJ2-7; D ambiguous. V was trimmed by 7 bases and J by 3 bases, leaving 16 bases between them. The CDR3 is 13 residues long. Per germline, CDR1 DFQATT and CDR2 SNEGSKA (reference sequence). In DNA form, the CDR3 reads TGCAGTGATGAGCTTCGACCCCGCTACGAGCAGTACTTC. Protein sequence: CSDELRPRYEQYF.

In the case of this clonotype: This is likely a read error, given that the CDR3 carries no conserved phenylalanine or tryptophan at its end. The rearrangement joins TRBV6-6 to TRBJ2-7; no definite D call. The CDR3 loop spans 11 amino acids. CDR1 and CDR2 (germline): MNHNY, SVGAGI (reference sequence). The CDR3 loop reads CASRESFEQYL. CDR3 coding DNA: TGTGCCAGCAGGGAATCCTTCGAGCAGTACCTC.

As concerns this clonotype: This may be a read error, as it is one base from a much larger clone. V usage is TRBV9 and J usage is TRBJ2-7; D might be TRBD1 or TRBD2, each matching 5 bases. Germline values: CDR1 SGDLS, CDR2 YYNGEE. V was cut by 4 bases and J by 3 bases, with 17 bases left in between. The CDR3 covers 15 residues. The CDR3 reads CASSRGSTGDYEQYF. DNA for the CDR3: TGTGCCAGCAGCCGAGGGAGTACAGGCGACTACGAGCAGTACTTC.